Sequencing of this T cell receptor beta chain was carried out in a study of shared clonotypes between healthy human individuals. Study observations and caveats: Clonotypes shared by all four sorted-subset donors had higher generation probabilities than non-shared clonotypes.

The CDR3 totals 15 residues. V lost 8 bases, J lost 8 bases, and 22 bases lay in between. Per germline, CDR1 SGHKS and CDR2 YYEKEE (reference sequence). The genomic DNA of each subset was split evenly across several immunoSEQ plates. The data were produced by immunoSEQ multiplex PCR, yet TCRdb's version contains in-frame clones alone and is incomplete. The table lists more than 550,000 clones, approximately 77% of them singletons. This clone occurred once. Its target is unknown. The source material was memory CD4+ T cells sorted from blood. Indicated subset: CD45RA-negative fraction. This TCR came from a woman aged 25 to 39 in good health. J is TRBJ2-2 and V is TRBV5-5, with a possible D match to TRBD1 (5 bases). CDR3 protein: CARSNDTRASGELFF. In DNA, the CDR3 is TGTGCCAGAAGCAACGATACCAGGGCTTCGGGGGAGCTGTTTTTT.